This T cell receptor (beta chain) was sequenced during a study of blood T cell repertoires in COVID-19. As for the study in general: Whether acute or convalescent, the COVID-19 samples came from the United States, Italy and Spain. PBMCs, B-cell-depleted T cells, or T cells provided the cDNA or gDNA that made up the material.

Germline loops: CDR1 SNHLY, CDR2 FYNNEI. The V end was cut by 6 bases, the J end by 4 bases, with 10 bases between. This CDR3 has 13 residues. Authors' methods: Estimation of nucleated cell counts was performed using reference gene primer amplification. Method: immunoSEQ multiplex PCR; TCRdb's copy keeps in-frame clones and lacks some. The V and J calls and clone size come from that table; D and trimming were worked out from the DNA. The sample lists about 210,000 clones; approximately 89% were seen once. The rearrangement links TRBV2 to TRBJ1-5; D not resolved. The source material was peripheral blood. The clonotype was recovered from a middle-aged woman with acute or convalescent COVID-19. In nucleotides, the CDR3 is TGTGCCAGCAGCCATAGCCAGAATCAGCCCCAGCATTTT. Encoded protein: CASSHSQNQPQHF. Filled out from reference TRBV2 and TRBJ1-5, the complete variable domain reads EPEVTQTPSHQVTQMGQEVILRCVPISNHLYFYWYRQILGQKVEFLVSFYNNEISEKSEIFDDQFSVERPDGSNFTLKIRSTKLEDSAMYFCASSHSQNQPQHFGDGTRLSIL.